Below are 27 T cell receptor beta chains sequenced from a single sample in a study of cytomegalovirus exposure and HLA in healthy donors. This PCR relied on a set of 60 Vbeta primers and 13 Jbeta primers. Repertoires were generated with immunoSEQ multiplex PCR, while TCRdb's copy carries only in-frame clones and drops some. Here the sample spans approximately 140,000 clones, approximately 71% being singletons. The sequencing input was PBMCs. The receptors stem from a man aged 40-49 years in good health and CMV-seronegative.

The rearrangement uses TRBV2 and TRBJ1-6, with TRBD1 identical over 8 bases. Germline V gene lookup returns CDR1 SNHLY and CDR2 FYNNEI. The CDR3 extends over 14 amino acids. V was pared by 5 bases and J by 12 bases, with 9 bases of the junction left unmatched. Here the CDR3 reads CASSYGAGGLPLHF. CDR3 coding DNA: TGTGCCAGCAGTTACGGGGCAGGGGGCTTACCCCTCCACTTT.

The DNA of the CDR3 is TGTGCCAGCAGCTCAGGCACCAAAAACATTCAGTACTTC. Translated, it gives CASSSGTKNIQYF. The rearrangement uses TRBV11-2 and TRBJ2-4; D is uncertain. Trimming cost V 4 bases and J 2 bases, with 6 bases left between them. The CDR3 is made up of 13 amino acids. Germline CDR1 and CDR2: SGHAT and FQNNGV.

The chain combines TRBV9 with TRBJ2-3, with 7 bases aligning to TRBD2. Germline loops: CDR1 SGDLS, CDR2 YYNGEE. The CDR3 is 16 amino acids. V was clipped by 4 bases and J by 3 bases; unmatched bases: 11. CDR3 protein: CASSTERGWVTDTQYF. CDR3 nucleotide sequence: TGTGCCAGCAGCACCGAGCGGGGTTGGGTTACAGATACGCAGTATTTT.

The chain recombines TRBV18 with TRBJ1-5; TRBD1 agrees at 9 bases. Trimming removed 4 bases from V and 1 base from J; junction bases left unmatched: 5. The CDR3 has 16 amino acids. Looked up from germline, CDR1 is KGHSH and CDR2 is LQKENI. CDR3 amino acids: CASSLQGARSNQPQHF. The CDR3, as DNA: TGTGCCAGCTCACTACAGGGGGCTAGGAGCAATCAGCCCCAGCATTTT.

CDR3 nucleotides: TGCGCCAGCAGCCCGCTCAGCACCGGGGAGCTGTTTTTT. It specifies CASSPLSTGELFF. This chain joins TRBV4-1 and TRBJ2-2, with D unresolved. The CDR3 totals 13 residues. Germline lookup yields CDR1 MGHRA and CDR2 YSYEKL. The V end lost 4 bases, the J end lost 4 bases, and 7 bases lay between the germline ends.

The rearrangement joins TRBV7-8 to TRBJ2-5; 10 nucleotides align to TRBD1. J lost 1 base, V lost 5 bases, and 19 bases had no gene match. Germline CDR1 is SGHVS and CDR2 is FQNEAQ. The CDR3 is 20 amino acids. CDR3 sequence reads: CASSAYRVRRDRGLQETQYF. The CDR3 bases are TGTGCCAGCAGCGCATATCGCGTCCGCCGGGACAGGGGACTCCAAGAGACCCAGTACTTC.

The chain couples TRBV18 to TRBJ2-5, with D perhaps matching TRBD1 (5 bases). V was cut by 1 base and J by 1 base, with 10 bases left in between. CDR1 KGHSH and CDR2 LQKENI come from the germline V gene. The CDR3 sequence is 15 residues long. In DNA form, the CDR3 reads TGTGCCAGCTCACCACGACAGACTCCCCAAGAGACCCAGTACTTC. It translates to CASSPRQTPQETQYF.

This chain uses TRBV11-2 with TRBJ2-5, with 10 bases aligning to TRBD2. Looked up from germline, CDR1 is SGHAT and CDR2 is FQNNGV. J lost 4 bases, V lost 8 bases, and 4 bases had no gene match. The CDR3 has 13 amino acids. The chain's CDR3 is CASGGTSVETQYF. The DNA of the CDR3 is TGTGCCAGCGGTGGGACTAGCGTAGAGACCCAGTACTTC.

The chain employs TRBV2 and TRBJ2-7; the D gene is possibly TRBD1 (6 bases). Trimming shortened V by 1 base and J by 3 bases, and 13 bases separated the two germline ends. This CDR3 is built from 15 residues. Germline V gives CDR1 SNHLY, CDR2 FYNNEI. DNA for the CDR3: TGTGCCAGCAGTGAAGTGAGGACAGAAAACTACGAGCAGTACTTC. It specifies CASSEVRTENYEQYF. Full variable domain (missing parts from reference TRBV2 and TRBJ2-7): EPEVTQTPSHQVTQMGQEVILRCVPISNHLYFYWYRQILGQKVEFLVSFYNNEISEKSEIFDDQFSVERPDGSNFTLKIRSTKLEDSAMYFCASSEVRTENYEQYFGPGTRLTVT.

This clone showed up just a few times. This rearrangement joins TRBV6-1 to TRBJ2-7; TRBD2 matches 7 bases. CDR1 and CDR2 from the germline V gene are MNHNS and SASEGT. This CDR3 has 14 residues. V lost 1 base and J lost 2; bases outside the gene matches: 2. CDR3 residues: CASSEVAGTYEQYF. Here the CDR3 DNA reads TGTGCCAGCAGTGAAGTAGCGGGTACCTACGAGCAGTACTTC.

This clone was observed a handful of times. The rearrangement uses TRBV30 and TRBJ1-2; TRBD1 aligns across 7 bases. The CDR3 has 13 residues. J gave up 4 bases and V 1 base, and 3 bases lay outside the gene matches. Germline CDR1 reads GTSNPN; CDR2 reads SVGIG (reference sequence). The CDR3 DNA reads as TGTGCCTGGAGTGGGAGGGGGCGCTATGGCTACACCTTC. The encoded protein is CAWSGRGRYGYTF.

The rearrangement uses TRBV19 and TRBJ1-5, with unresolved D. The V end lost 11 bases, the J end lost 7 bases, and 15 bases lay between the germline ends. This CDR3 has 12 amino acids. CDR1 is LNHDA, CDR2 SQIVND, per germline (reference sequence). CDR3 amino acids: CAGSTDGQPQHF. CDR3 DNA: TGTGCCGGGTCCACAGATGGGCAGCCCCAGCATTTT.

This CDR3 reads CASSQGGGRGGWTQYF. Written as DNA, the CDR3 is TGCGCCAGCAGCCAAGGAGGGGGACGCGGTGGATGGACCCAGTACTTC. The V and J genes are TRBV4-3 and TRBJ2-5; a possible D gene is TRBD1 (6 bases). V shed 1 base and J shed 7 bases, with 19 bases lying between them. Germline V gene sequence: CDR1 LGHNA, CDR2 YSLEER. The CDR3 runs 16 residues.

The V and J genes are TRBV28 and TRBJ1-2, with a possible D match to TRBD1 (6 bases). Germline values: CDR1 MDHEN, CDR2 SYDVKM. The CDR3 spans 17 residues. V dropped 3 bases and J dropped 4 bases, with 21 bases sitting between them. CDR3 sequence reads: CASSFPPGEGPLYGYTF. CDR3 in DNA: TGTGCCAGCAGTTTCCCCCCAGGGGAGGGGCCACTCTATGGCTACACCTTC.

The CDR3 bases are TGTGCCAGCACGGGACTACCTTACAATGAGCAGTTCTTC. Translation gives CASTGLPYNEQFF. V is TRBV28 and J is TRBJ2-1; 7 bases line up with TRBD2. V shed 7 bases and J 4 bases; nucleotides not matched to a gene: 4. Germline loops: CDR1 MDHEN, CDR2 SYDVKM. The CDR3 length is 13 residues.

Here the CDR3 DNA reads TGTGCCAGCAGCGTAGGGCTTTTAGCGGGGGCCCAAGAGACCCAGTACTTC. Residues: CASSVGLLAGAQETQYF. V is TRBV9 and J is TRBJ2-5; 9 positions agree with TRBD2. The V segment lost 0 bases and the J segment 1 base; nucleotides outside the gene matches: 7. The V gene's germline CDR1 is SGDLS and CDR2 YYNGEE. This CDR3 region has 17 residues. Based on the CDR3 plus reference TRBV9 and TRBJ2-5, the full variable domain is DSGVTQTPKHLITATGQRVTLRCSPRSGDLSVYWYQQSLDQGLQFLIQYYNGEERAKGNILERFSAQQFPDLHSELNLSSLELGDSALYFCASSVGLLAGAQETQYFGPGTRLLVL.

The CDR3 DNA sequence: TGTGCCAGCAGCTTGACGCGCGGGGCCGTCACCGGGGAGCTGTTTTTT. Protein: CASSLTRGAVTGELFF. The rearrangement uses TRBV11-3 and TRBJ2-2, with D maybe TRBD2 (6 bases). The ends were cut back, 3 bases at V and 4 bases at J, with 15 bases in the middle. This CDR3 spans 16 amino acids. CDR1 is SGHNT and CDR2 is YENEEA in the germline V gene.

V usage is TRBV5-6 and J usage is TRBJ2-1; tentative D call: TRBD2 (7 bases). Looked up from germline, CDR1 is SGHDT and CDR2 is YYEEEE. V lost 2 bases and J lost 5, with 14 bases in between. This CDR3 is 15 amino acids long. In DNA form, the CDR3 reads TGTGCCAGCAGCTTCGGGGGGCTCTTTGACAATGAGCAGTTCTTC. It yields the protein CASSFGGLFDNEQFF.

This clone has only one observation. The germline gene is not matched at one end of the junction; a read error may be the cause. This sequence joins TRBV6-1 and TRBJ2-1; TRBD1 agrees at 9 bases. CDR3 length equals 18 residues. The germline V gene has CDR1 MNHNS and CDR2 SASEGT. CDR3 protein: CASSVTLHRDREYIEQFF. The CDR3 DNA reads TGTGCCAGCAGTGTAACTCTACACCGGGACAGGGAGTACATTGAGCAGTTCTTC.

The rearrangement links TRBV19 to TRBJ2-5; D might be TRBD1 (6 bases). V was shortened by 6 bases and J by 1 base, with 12 bases between the two germline ends. The CDR3 covers 14 residues. Germline values: CDR1 LNHDA, CDR2 SQIVND (reference sequence). The DNA for the CDR3 is TGTGCCAGTAGCCCCACAGGGCTCCAAGAGACCCAGTACTTC. Protein sequence: CASSPTGLQETQYF.

This clone was recorded once. This rearrangement joins TRBV6-1 to TRBJ1-5; D unclear. Germline CDR1 is MNHNS and CDR2 is SASEGT. The CDR3 has 13 amino acids. Deletions cut 2 bases from V and 1 base from J, with 3 bases between. This CDR3 reads CASSELSNQPQHF. In DNA, the CDR3 is TGTGCCAGCAGTGAACTAAGCAATCAGCCCCAGCATTTT.

J is TRBJ2-3 and V is TRBV7-2; D is perhaps TRBD2 (6 bases). The CDR3 loop spans 15 amino acids. Deletions cut 3 bases from V and 2 bases from J, with 12 bases between. Germline V gene sequence: CDR1 SGHTA, CDR2 FQGNSA. As DNA, the CDR3 is TGTGCCAGCAGCTTGACGGGAGCCCACACAGATACGCAGTATTTT. Translating gives CASSLTGAHTDTQYF.

This rearrangement joins TRBV6-1 to TRBJ1-5; tentatively, D is TRBD1 (5 bases). Germline V gene sequence: CDR1 MNHNS, CDR2 SASEGT. There are 14 residues in the CDR3. Deletions cut 1 base from V and 9 bases from J, with 13 bases between. Here the CDR3 DNA reads TGTGCCAGCAGTGAAGTAACAGGCCGATGGCCCCAGCATTTT. Protein sequence: CASSEVTGRWPQHF.

The chain carries TRBV10-3 and TRBJ2-7, with 9 nucleotides matching TRBD1. The V and J ends lost 3 bases and 5 bases, in that order; junction bases with no gene match: 8. The CDR3 is 15 residues long. Germline V gives CDR1 ENHRY, CDR2 SYGVKD. CDR3 nucleotides: TGTGCCATCAGTGATCTCGGGACAGGGAGAAACGAGCAGTACTTC. Translation: CAISDLGTGRNEQYF.

V and J are TRBV19 and TRBJ1-2; D unclear. The CDR3 is 14 residues long. Trimming removed 5 bases at V and 3 bases at J, with 13 bases between. Germline CDR1 is LNHDA and CDR2 is SQIVND (reference sequence). CDR3: CASSPLGRDYGYTF. CDR3 DNA sequence: TGTGCCAGTAGTCCGCTAGGGCGGGACTATGGCTACACCTTC. Variable domain in full (rest from reference TRBV19 and TRBJ1-2): DGGITQSPKYLFRKEGQNVTLSCEQNLNHDAMYWYRQDPGQGLRLIYYSQIVNDFQKGDIAEGYSVSREKKESFPLTVTSAQKNPTAFYLCASSPLGRDYGYTFGSGTRLTVV.

This rearrangement joins TRBV9 to TRBJ1-3; possibly TRBD1 for D (6 bases). This CDR3 spans 17 amino acids. With 0 bases removed from V and 0 bases from J, the gap between germline ends came to 13 bases. Germline values: CDR1 SGDLS, CDR2 YYNGEE. The CDR3 is CASSVGGTGHSGNTIYF. The CDR3 DNA is TGTGCCAGCAGCGTAGGGGGGACGGGACACTCTGGAAACACCATATATTTT.

In this sample, this clone turned up a few times. J is TRBJ1-6 and V is TRBV4-1, with D perhaps TRBD1 (5 bases). CDR3 length equals 19 residues. The V end lost 0 bases, the J end lost 5 bases, and 20 bases lay between the germline ends. The germline V gene encodes CDR1 MGHRA and CDR2 YSYEKL. CDR3 nucleotides: TGCGCCAGCAGCCAAGATGGATTGGGGGGACTGGCTAATAATTCACCCCTCCACTTT. The encoded protein is CASSQDGLGGLANNSPLHF.